The 27 T cell receptor delta chains in this list originate from one sample, sequenced in a study of γδ T cells in repeated Plasmodium falciparum infection. Gammadelta T cells were flow-sorted from PBMC into Vgamma9/Vdelta2+ and Vdelta2-negative populations for bulk analysis. TCRdb repeated clone calling on the multiplex PCR reads with CATT. This sample yields 85,000 to 100,000 delta-chain clones, of which less than 1% are seen a single time; nearly 10% belongs to the top ten. Sequenced sample: gamma-delta T cells from blood. These receptors all stem from a pool of human donors (malaria-infected and uninfected, not separated).

Note on this clone: This is likely an artifact of a read error, given a far larger clone one base away. Other nucleotide sequences from this sample produce the same CDR3. J is TRDJ1 and V is TRDV2; TRDD3 is a possible D gene (6 bases). The J gene, absent from TCRdb, was called here by matching the DNA to germline. This CDR3 spans 16 amino acids. V was pared by 1 base and J by 0 bases, with 14 bases between. CDR1 and CDR2 from the germline V gene are GEAIGNYY and EKD. CDR3 coding DNA: TGTGCCTGTGACACACTGGGAGGGACGTACACCGATAAACTCATCTTT. It codes for CACDTLGGTYTDKLIF.

This clone showed up many times. This likely traces to a read error, being one base from a far larger clone. In the same sample, other DNA sequences code for this CDR3. This chain joins TRDV1 and TRDJ1; TRDD3 is a possible D gene (5 bases). CDR1 is TSWWSYY and CDR2 is QGS in the germline V gene. The CDR3 consists of 17 residues. The CDR3 DNA reads as TGCGCTCTTGGGGAACTTCGGACCGGACTGTACACCGATAAACTCATCTTT. Its protein is CALGELRTGLYTDKLIF.

This clone was seen only a few times. The TCRdb record carries a much larger clone's protein, which differs from this DNA's translation at residues 14 and 23; a read error is the likely cause, and the protein listed here is the DNA translation. The chain has TRDV1 and TRDJ1, with D possibly being TRDD2 or TRDD3 (5 bases each). Germline assignment: CDR1 TSWWSYY and CDR2 QGS. CDR3 length: 24 amino acids. CDR3 sequence reads: CALGARNVIPEPGNTSGYTDKLTF. CDR3 bases: TGTGCTCTTGGGGCCCGAAACGTAATTCCTGAGCCGGGGAATACTAGTGGGTACACCGATAAACTCACCTTT.

Note on this clone: The TCRdb protein comes from a much larger clone and disagrees with this DNA's translation at residue 11, likely due to a read error; the protein given here is derived from the DNA. V usage is TRDV2 and J usage is TRDJ1; D unresolved. As TCRdb names no J gene, one was assigned here on the basis of a DNA match to germline. V lost 0 bases, J lost 4 bases, and 17 bases lay in between. This CDR3 spans 16 amino acids. From germline, CDR1 is GEAIGNYY and CDR2 EKD. CDR3 amino acids: CACDTVGNLYIDKLIF. DNA for the CDR3: TGTGCCTGTGACACCGTCGGGAACCTGTACATCGATAAACTCATCTTT.

This clone was detected many times. The TCRdb record carries a much larger clone's protein, which differs from this DNA's translation at residue 9; a read error is the likely cause, and the protein listed here is the DNA translation. This chain joins TRDV1 and TRDJ1, with 10 bases matching TRDD3. J gave up 1 base and V 1 base, and 30 bases lay outside the gene matches. Germline V gives CDR1 TSWWSYY, CDR2 QGS. The CDR3 totals 25 residues. As DNA, the CDR3 is TGTGCTCTTGGGGAACAAATGGGAGCGAACTACCTACTGGGGGATCACGACGGGGGCACCGATAAACTCATCTTT. Translation: CALGEQMGANYLLGDHDGGTDKLIF.

A remark on this clone: The TCRdb protein, from a much larger clone, departs from this DNA's translation at residue 6, likely by read error; the protein shown derives from the DNA. The chain has TRDV1 and TRDJ1; 7 bases are shared with TRDD3. Germline CDR1 is TSWWSYY and CDR2 is QGS. The length of the CDR3 is 19 residues. Germline trimming cut 5 bases from V and 0 bases from J; bases unmatched to any gene: 18. This chain's CDR3 is CALGSYKWGTRGYTDKLIF. CDR3 nucleotides: TGTGCTCTTGGGTCCTATAAGTGGGGGACCCGGGGGTACACCGATAAACTCATCTTT.

With respect to this clone: TCRdb's listed protein matches a much larger clone and diverges from this DNA's translation at residue 7, likely through a read error; the protein shown comes from the DNA. The chain recombines TRDV1 with TRDJ1; weak D call: TRDD3 (5 bases). Here the J gene came from matching the DNA to germline, since TCRdb omits it. Germline assignment: CDR1 TSWWSYY and CDR2 QGS. V lost 0 bases to trimming and J lost 3 bases, with 20 bases between them. CDR3 size: 18 residues. The CDR3 sequence is CALGELRPPWAGADKLIF. CDR3 in DNA: TGTGCTCTTGGGGAACTTAGACCGCCTTGGGCGGGGGCCGATAAACTCATCTTT.

As for this clone: The protein given by TCRdb reflects a much larger clone and differs at residue 22 from this DNA's translation, likely from a read error; the protein shown is the DNA's translation. J is TRDJ1 and V is TRDV1; 12 bases align to TRDD3. No J gene is reported in TCRdb; it was inferred here by comparing the DNA with germline. With V trimmed by 2 bases and J by 3 bases, 37 bases remained unmatched. Germline CDR1 is TSWWSYY and CDR2 is QGS. The CDR3 is 27 amino acids. CDR3 loop: CALGESGPRSILDWGIPSERYADKLIF. For the CDR3, the DNA is TGTGCTCTTGGGGAAAGTGGCCCGAGATCGATTCTTGACTGGGGGATACCATCAGAGCGGTACGCCGATAAACTCATCTTT.

Concerning this clone: The amino acid sequence in TCRdb belongs to a much larger clone and departs from this DNA's translation at residue 6, likely a sequencing read error; the sequence shown is translated from the DNA. The CDR3 sequence is CACDAFNTGGLYTDKLIF. CDR3 coding DNA: TGTGCCTGTGACGCCTTTAATACTGGGGGCCTGTACACCGATAAACTCATCTTT. This rearrangement joins TRDV2 to TRDJ1, with 8 bases that match TRDD3. As TCRdb names no J gene, one was assigned here on the basis of a DNA match to germline. There are 18 residues in the CDR3. The V and J ends lost 3 bases and 0 bases, in that order; junction bases with no gene match: 14. In germline, CDR1 is GEAIGNYY, CDR2 EKD.

This clone has just a few counts. Translating this DNA gives a protein that differs at residue 12 from the TCRdb one, which belongs to a much larger clone; a read error is likely, and the protein shown is this translation. The V call is TRDV2, the J call TRDJ1; 9 bases fit TRDD3. Matching the DNA to germline supplied the J gene, which TCRdb does not give. The CDR3 covers 16 residues. V dropped 4 bases and J dropped 7; count of bases not matched to a gene: 15. Germline V gene lookup returns CDR1 GEAIGNYY and CDR2 EKD. This CDR3 reads CACDGTGGRNYGKLIF. The CDR3 DNA sequence: TGTGCCTGTGATGGTACTGGGGGACGTAACTACGGTAAACTCATCTTT.

About this clone: TCRdb records a much larger clone's protein for this DNA, with a difference at residue 11 that likely arises from a read error; the protein given is the translation of the DNA. The CDR3 protein is CALGELRPGPGKLIF. Here the CDR3 DNA reads TGTGCTCTTGGGGAACTGAGGCCGGGCCCTGGTAAACTCATCTTT. V is TRDV1 and J is TRDJ1; the D is unclear. As TCRdb names no J gene, one was assigned here on the basis of a DNA match to germline. There are 15 residues in the CDR3. Deletions cut 0 bases from V and 7 bases from J, with 15 bases between. Germline assignment: CDR1 TSWWSYY and CDR2 QGS.

Only a few counts were recorded for this clone. This DNA's translation differs at residue 13 from TCRdb's protein, which comes from a much larger clone; a read error is likely, and the protein shown is translated from the DNA. No J gene was named, though the V gene is TRDV1; the table's D call, TRDD3, was not checked against the DNA. Germline lookup yields CDR1 TSWWSYY and CDR2 QGS. There are 16 residues in the CDR3. In nucleotides, the CDR3 is TGTGCTCTTGGGGTTTCCTACGTGGGAGGATACACGAATCTCATCTTT. It translates to CALGVSYVGGYTNLIF.

This clone was seen a handful of times. TCRdb pairs this DNA with a much larger clone's protein that differs at residue 13, likely a read error; the protein shown was translated from the DNA. The DNA for the CDR3 is TGTGCCTGTGACACCCTGGGGGATGAGGAAGCCGATAACCTCATCTTT. It encodes CACDTLGDEEADNLIF. The rearrangement joins TRDV2 to TRDJ1; 9 positions agree with TRDD3. CDR3 length: 16 residues. Germline V gene lookup returns CDR1 GEAIGNYY and CDR2 EKD.

In the case of this clone: TCRdb lists the protein of a much larger clone for this DNA, which differs at residue 20, so this is likely a read error; the protein given here is translated from the DNA itself. The gene calls are TRDV1 and TRDJ1; TRDD3 aligns across 12 bases. Here the J gene came from matching the DNA to germline, since TCRdb omits it. Germline CDR1 and CDR2: TSWWSYY and QGS. The CDR3 is 23 amino acids. The DNA of the CDR3 is TGTGCTCTTGGGGAACCGCTTTTTTCTACGCGCGCTGGGGGATACGCGAATAGCGATGAACTCATCTTT. This codes for CALGEPLFSTRAGGYANSDELIF.

This clone was observed many times. The protein in TCRdb stems from a much larger clone and differs at residue 3 from this DNA's translation, likely a read error; here the protein is translated from the DNA. The genes are TRDV1 and TRDJ1, with 8 nucleotides matching TRDD3. TCRdb gives no J gene; it was assigned here by matching the DNA to germline. CDR3 length: 16 residues. CDR1 is TSWWSYY and CDR2 is QGS in the germline V gene. CDR3 in DNA: TGTGCTCCTGGGGAACTTCGGACCTGGGGGAGTACAAAACTCATCTTT. It is translated as CAPGELRTWGSTKLIF.

This clone occurred many times. TCRdb shows a much larger clone's protein in place of this DNA's translation, and the two differ at residue 9, likely through a read error; the protein shown is translated from the DNA. The chain couples TRDV1 to TRDJ1; 9 positions match TRDD3. Germline-derived CDR1 and CDR2 are TSWWSYY and QGS. V lost 2 bases to trimming and J lost 7 bases; unmatched junction nucleotides: 23. This CDR3 comprises 20 residues. The CDR3 sequence is CALGETLRGITRRWGIKLIF. CDR3 nucleotide sequence: TGTGCTCTTGGGGAAACTCTTAGAGGGATCACTAGACGCTGGGGGATTAAACTCATCTTT.

This clone was observed at least ten times. A far larger clone lies a single base away; this is likely a read error. The sample carries other DNA sequences with the same CDR3. V and J are TRDV2 and TRDJ2; 11 positions match TRDD3. Here the J gene was assigned by germline matching of the DNA, as TCRdb has none. Germline CDR1 is GEAIGNYY and CDR2 is EKD. This CDR3 has 21 amino acids. The CDR3 region is CACDTLGGGYAVNDLTAQLFF. CDR3 DNA: TGTGCCTGCGACACGTTAGGTGGGGGATACGCGGTTAACGATTTGACAGCACAACTCTTCTTT.

By proportion, this clone is medium-sized. Other DNA sequences in the sample encode the same CDR3. The chain carries TRDV1 and TRDJ1, with a tentative D call TRDD3 (5 bases). This CDR3 has 19 residues. Between the trimmed V and J ends, which lost 7 bases and 4 bases, there was a span of 31 bases. Germline V gives CDR1 TSWWSYY, CDR2 QGS. The CDR3, as DNA: TGTGCTCTTGCCCTCCCACCCTTATACGGGACTGAGCGTATCGATAAACTCATCTTT. Translation gives CALALPPLYGTERIDKLIF.

Points on this clone: It differs at one base from a far larger clone, so likely a read error. At the DNA level, this CDR3 is encoded by other sequences in the same sample as well. The genes are TRDV2 and TRDJ1, with D tentatively TRDD3 (5 bases). TCRdb lists no J gene, so it was determined here by aligning the DNA to germline. The CDR3 has 19 residues. The ends were cut back, 1 base at V and 0 bases at J, with 23 bases in the middle. Germline CDR1 reads GEAIGNYY; CDR2 reads EKD. CDR3 sequence (DNA): TGTGCCTGTGACACACGGGAAGTAAGTACCGGGGGGTACACCGATAAACTCATCTTT. Amino acids: CACDTREVSTGGYTDKLIF.

Turning to this clone: It differs at one base from a far larger clone, so likely a read error. The same CDR3 can be traced to other DNA sequences in this sample. The chain combines TRDV1 with TRDJ1; tentative D call: TRDD3 (5 bases). No J gene was available from TCRdb, and it was assigned here by a germline match of the DNA. CDR1 TSWWSYY and CDR2 QGS come from the germline V gene. CDR3 length equals 14 residues. The CDR3: CALGEQVGRYKLIF. Here the CDR3 DNA reads TGTGCTCTCGGGGAACAAGTAGGAAGGTATAAACTCATCTTT.

This clone has at least ten counts. TCRdb's entry gives the protein of a much larger clone, which mismatches this DNA's translation at residue 4, likely from a read error; the protein reported here is translated from the DNA. This rearrangement joins TRDV2 to TRDJ1; 11 bases are a match to TRDD3. As TCRdb names no J gene, one was assigned here on the basis of a DNA match to germline. The CDR3 loop spans 19 amino acids. Germline V gene sequence: CDR1 GEAIGNYY, CDR2 EKD. In nucleotides, the CDR3 is TGTGCCTGTGGCACCGTGCGGTTGGGGGATACGCAGTCCACCGATAAACTCATCTTT. This encodes CACGTVRLGDTQSTDKLIF.

With respect to this clone: The protein TCRdb lists belongs to a much larger clone and differs from this DNA's translation at residue 15, which points to a read error; the protein shown is made from the DNA. J is TRDJ1 and V is TRDV2, with 9 bases matching TRDD3. Germline CDR1 GEAIGNYY, CDR2 EKD. The CDR3 spans 19 residues. In DNA form, the CDR3 reads TGTGCCTGTGACTCTCTAACTGGGGGACAGACTGAGTACACCGCTAAACTCATCTTT. Translating it yields CACDSLTGGQTEYTAKLIF.

This clone was detected only a few times. This DNA translates differently at residue 9 from the TCRdb protein, which is that of a much larger clone; a read error is likely, and the protein shown is the DNA's own translation. The chain employs TRDV2 and TRDJ1; 7 bases align to TRDD3. TCRdb gives no J gene; it was assigned here by matching the DNA to germline. The length of the CDR3 is 18 residues. V lost 4 bases to trimming and J lost 4 bases; unmatched junction nucleotides: 20. Germline lookup yields CDR1 GEAIGNYY and CDR2 EKD. The CDR3 nucleotides read TGTGCCTGTGAAACCCTTGGGGGAGATAAGAGCAGAGGCGATAAACTCATCTTT. This sequence encodes CACETLGGDKSRGDKLIF.

With respect to this clone: A read error likely explains why the TCRdb protein, taken from a much larger clone, differs from this DNA's translation at residue 12; the protein shown is translated from the DNA. This sequence joins TRDV1 and TRDJ1; 9 bases are shared with TRDD3. The germline V gene has CDR1 TSWWSYY and CDR2 QGS. The CDR3 length is 25 residues. Trimming cost V 2 bases and J 0 bases; bases outside gene matches: 31. The CDR3 DNA sequence: TGTGCTCTTGGGGAATTACCTTTCACAAGGACTTGGGGATACGCGCGCCGACTGTACACCGATAAACTCATCTTT. As protein: CALGELPFTRTWGYARRLYTDKLIF.

This clone turned up a few times. TCRdb attributes to this sequence the protein of a much larger clone, which differs from the DNA translation at residue 17; a read error is likely, and the protein displayed is translated from the DNA. The V call is TRDV2, the J call TRDJ1; 10 bases match TRDD3. TCRdb is silent on the J gene; assignment here came from matching the DNA to germline. The J segment lost 1 base and the V segment lost 5 bases, leaving 30 bases of the junction unmatched. Per the germline V gene, CDR1 is GEAIGNYY and CDR2 is EKD. This CDR3 has 23 amino acids. In DNA form, the CDR3 reads TGTGCCTGTGGCAAACACTTCCTAATGAGGGGGATACGCTCCCGGGGTCGCACCGATAAACTCATCTTT. Its translation is CACGKHFLMRGIRSRGRTDKLIF.

On this clone: The translation of this DNA and the TCRdb protein of a much larger clone differ at residue 3, probably owing to a read error; the protein shown here is translated from the DNA. The V gene was identified as TRDV1, while no J gene was called; the tabulated D call, TRDD3, remains unverified against the DNA. This CDR3 comprises 17 residues. Germline-derived CDR1 and CDR2 are TSWWSYY and QGS. In nucleotides, the CDR3 is TGTGCTCCTGGGGAACTCTCGTCATTCTGGGGGATACGACGCCTCATCTTT. It is translated as CAPGELSSFWGIRRLIF.

For this clone: TCRdb's listed protein matches a much larger clone and diverges from this DNA's translation at residue 3, likely through a read error; the protein shown comes from the DNA. Here the CDR3 reads CAHGDFPSVRGILGDTPDKLIF. The CDR3 nucleotides read TGTGCTCATGGAGATTTCCCTTCTGTGAGGGGGATACTGGGGGATACACCCGATAAACTCATCTTT. V is TRDV1 and J is TRDJ1; TRDD3 matches 12 bases. No J segment appears in TCRdb, so it was assigned here by matching the sequence to germline. This CDR3 spans 22 amino acids. The ends lost 10 bases at V and 3 bases at J; junction bases unmatched: 30. In germline, CDR1 is TSWWSYY, CDR2 QGS.